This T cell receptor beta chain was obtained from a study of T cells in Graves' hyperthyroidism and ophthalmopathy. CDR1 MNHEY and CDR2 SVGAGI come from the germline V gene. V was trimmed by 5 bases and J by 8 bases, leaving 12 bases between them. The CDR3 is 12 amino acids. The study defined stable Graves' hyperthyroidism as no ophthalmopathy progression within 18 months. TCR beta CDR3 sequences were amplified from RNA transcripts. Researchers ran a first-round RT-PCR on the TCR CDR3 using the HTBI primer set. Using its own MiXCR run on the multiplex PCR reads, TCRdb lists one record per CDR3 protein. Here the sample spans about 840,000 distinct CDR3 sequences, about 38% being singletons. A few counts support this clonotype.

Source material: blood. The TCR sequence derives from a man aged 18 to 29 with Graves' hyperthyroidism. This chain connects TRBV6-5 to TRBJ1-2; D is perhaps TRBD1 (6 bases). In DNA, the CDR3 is TGTGCCAGCAGTGGGGGGGCGCGCGGCTACACCTTC. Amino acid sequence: CASSGGARGYTF.